This is a list of T cell receptor beta chains from one sample in a study of follicular helper T cells after annual influenza vaccination. Sequenced by immunoSEQ multiplex PCR; TCRdb stores in-frame clones only, minus some. The sample consists of over 8,000 clones, approximately 87% of them appearing once. The starting material was CXCR5- memory CD4+ T cells sorted from blood, obtained 7 days after influenza vaccination. These receptors all stem from an adult who received the influenza vaccine. The CDR3 runs from the conserved cysteine through the conserved F or W. Fields, in order: clone size, J gene, D gene, V gene, CDR3 protein, CDR3 DNA. D genes are given only for firm matches. Where a row states a size, it is once, few, many or the class of an expanded clone; other rows omit it.

NA TRBJ2-1 NA TRBV9 CASGERVHNEQFF TGTGCCAGCGGAGAGCGGGTACACAATGAGCAGTTCTTC
NA TRBJ2-1 NA TRBV7-2 CASSLDPSYNEQFF TGTGCCAGCAGCTTAGACCCCTCCTACAATGAGCAGTTCTTC
NA TRBJ2-7 TRBD1 TRBV27 CASRKHGDREYEQYF TGTGCCAGCAGGAAGCACGGGGACAGAGAATACGAGCAGTACTTC
NA TRBJ2-5 NA TRBV21-1 CASSKRVPERGQETQYF TGTGCCAGCAGCAAACGGGTCCCAGAGCGGGGCCAAGAGACCCAGTACTTC
NA TRBJ1-1 NA TRBV6-5 CASSYGTTGTEAFF TGTGCCAGCAGTTACGGGACAACGGGCACTGAAGCTTTCTTT
once TRBJ1-3 NA TRBV6-1 CASSLDSSGNTIYF TGTGCCAGCAGCCTAGACTCCTCCGGAAACACCATATATTTT
NA TRBJ1-1 TRBD1 TRBV6-5 CASSHGTGGTEAFF TGTGCCAGCAGCCACGGGACAGGGGGCACTGAAGCTTTCTTT
NA TRBJ1-1 TRBD1 TRBV10-3 CATGGQGVTEAFF TGTGCCACCGGGGGACAGGGGGTCACTGAAGCTTTCTTT
NA TRBJ1-6 TRBD1 TRBV6-5 CASSGTGGNSPLHF TGTGCCAGCAGTGGGACAGGGGGAAATTCACCCCTCCACTTT
NA TRBJ2-7 NA TRBV11-3 CASSCDKYYEQYF TGTGCCAGCAGCTGTGACAAATACTACGAGCAGTACTTC
once TRBJ2-7 NA TRBV6-1 CASSPGHLFSYEQYF TGTGCCAGCAGCCCCGGACACCTCTTCTCCTACGAGCAGTACTTC
NA TRBJ2-6 NA TRBV28 CASRRQTASGANVLTF TGTGCCAGCAGACGACAGACGGCCTCTGGGGCCAACGTCCTGACTTTC
NA TRBJ2-2 NA TRBV7-3 CASRLGGTSTGELFF TGTGCCAGCAGGTTGGGGGGTACGAGCACCGGGGAGCTGTTTTTT